A single sample is the source of the 13 T cell receptor beta chains below, sequenced in a study of T cell responses to AZD1222 COVID-19 vaccine. The protocol was immunoSEQ multiplex PCR, while the TCRdb copy is restricted to in-frame clones and leaves out a portion. In total, the table holds about 140,000 clones. Source material: peripheral blood. All receptors come from an adult in good health.

The CDR3 loop is CASSLASGGSDTQYF. The CDR3 DNA reads TGTGCCAGCAGCTTGGCTAGCGGGGGATCAGATACGCAGTATTTT. The V gene is TRBV5-4, the J gene TRBJ2-3; 10 nucleotides align to TRBD2. CDR3 length equals 15 residues. The germline gives CDR1 SGHNT, CDR2 YYREEE (reference sequence). After removal of 0 bases from V and 4 bases from J, the junction contained 2 bases not matched to a gene.

The rearrangement uses TRBV27 and TRBJ2-7, with a tentative D call TRBD1 (5 bases). Germline CDR1 reads MNHEY; CDR2 reads SMNVEV (reference sequence). This CDR3 region has 14 residues. The V end lost 5 bases, the J end lost 3 bases, and 14 bases lay between the germline ends. This CDR3 reads CASSTSGMYYEQYF. The CDR3 DNA reads as TGTGCCAGCAGTACCTCAGGGATGTACTACGAGCAGTACTTC.

The chain joins TRBV4-2 to TRBJ2-5, with D maybe TRBD1 (6 bases). The CDR3 spans 14 residues. The V gene lost 3 bases and the J gene lost 4 bases, with 12 bases spanning the gap. Germline loops: CDR1 LGHNA, CDR2 YNFKEQ. For the CDR3, the DNA is TGTGCCAGCAGCCAGGGGACCAGGGGAGAGACCCAGTACTTC. It is translated as CASSQGTRGETQYF.

V gene TRBV5-4 combines with J gene TRBJ1-1; D is unclear. V lost 4 bases, J lost 1 base, and 5 bases lay in between. Germline V lookup: CDR1 SGHNT, CDR2 YYREEE (reference sequence). The CDR3 length is 12 residues. The chain's CDR3 is CASSLRNTEAFF. The CDR3 DNA reads TGTGCCAGCAGCCTCAGGAACACTGAAGCTTTCTTT.

V gene TRBV15 combines with J gene TRBJ1-1, with a weak D call TRBD1 (5 bases). The V gene lost 5 bases and the J gene lost 5 bases, with 12 bases spanning the gap. The CDR3 runs 13 residues. Germline loops: CDR1 LNHNV, CDR2 YYDKDF (reference sequence). Written as DNA, the CDR3 is TGTGCCACCAGCCCCCAGGGAGGTACTGAAGCTTTCTTT. Translating it yields CATSPQGGTEAFF.

This chain links TRBV19 with TRBJ1-1, with no clear D. The germline V gene encodes CDR1 LNHDA and CDR2 SQIVND (reference sequence). Trimming left V 4 bases short and J 1 base short, with 13 bases between. This CDR3 has 15 amino acids. The CDR3 reads CASSSRSPGNTEAFF. The CDR3 bases are TGTGCCAGTAGTAGCCGAAGTCCCGGGAACACTGAAGCTTTCTTT.

The V call is TRBV9, the J call TRBJ1-2, with 7 bases matching TRBD1. J gave up 6 bases and V 0 bases, and 8 bases lay outside the gene matches. The CDR3 runs 15 residues. Germline V CDR1 and CDR2: SGDLS, YYNGEE. The CDR3 protein is CASSVDPGGEDGYTF. The CDR3 region has the DNA TGTGCCAGCAGCGTAGACCCAGGGGGAGAGGATGGCTACACCTTC.

Here the CDR3 reads CASSQSTESNYGYTF. CDR3 coding DNA: TGTGCCAGCAGCCAAAGCACAGAATCAAACTATGGCTACACCTTC. The chain combines TRBV7-8 with TRBJ1-2; D unclear. The CDR3 spans 15 residues. In germline, CDR1 is SGHVS, CDR2 FQNEAQ. Trimming cost V 5 bases and J 2 bases, with 15 bases left between them.

This chain uses TRBV29-1 with TRBJ1-4; D possibly corresponds to TRBD1 (5 bases). Trimming cost V 6 bases and J 6 bases, with 5 bases left between them. Germline V gene lookup returns CDR1 SQVTM and CDR2 ANQGSEA. The CDR3 extends over 10 amino acids. This CDR3 reads CSVGDEKLFF. The CDR3 nucleotides read TGCAGCGTGGGGGATGAAAAACTGTTTTTT.

The chain carries TRBV18 and TRBJ2-2; D is ambiguous. This CDR3 contains 13 residues. Trimming took 6 bases from V and 9 from J, leaving 14 bases between them. The germline CDR1 and CDR2 sequences are KGHSH and LQKENI. CDR3 bases: TGTGCCAGCTCCGGTGGCCGCACACGGGAGCTGTTTTTT. Translating gives CASSGGRTRELFF.

The chain has TRBV21-1 and TRBJ1-2; the table's D call, TRBD1, was not checked against the DNA. TRBV21-1 is an annotated pseudogene. This CDR3 is 16 amino acids long. The CDR3 DNA reads as TGTGCCGGCAGCGCCTCCAGGGGGCGCGCCTTCTATGGCTACACCTTC. Translation: CAGSASRGRAFYGYTF.

The chain couples TRBV19 to TRBJ1-2, with TRBD1 as a possible D gene (6 bases). Trimming pared 5 bases from V and 6 bases from J, leaving 22 bases between. Germline lookup yields CDR1 LNHDA and CDR2 SQIVND (reference sequence). This CDR3 is 16 amino acids long. The CDR3 nucleotides are TGTGCCAGTAGTCCTAACCCTCAGGGGACCGGCGATGGCTACACCTTC. Its protein product is CASSPNPQGTGDGYTF. The full variable domain, rest sourced from reference TRBV19 and TRBJ1-2, is DGGITQSPKYLFRKEGQNVTLSCEQNLNHDAMYWYRQDPGQGLRLIYYSQIVNDFQKGDIAEGYSVSREKKESFPLTVTSAQKNPTAFYLCASSPNPQGTGDGYTFGSGTRLTVV.

The CDR3 protein is CATSRDRTPQHF. CDR3 nucleotides: TGTGCCACCAGCAGAGATAGGACGCCCCAGCATTTT. The rearrangement links TRBV15 to TRBJ1-5; D call uncertain. Trimming stripped 0 bases from V and 9 bases from J, with 6 bases between. The CDR3 spans 12 residues. Per the germline V gene, CDR1 is LNHNV and CDR2 is YYDKDF (reference sequence).